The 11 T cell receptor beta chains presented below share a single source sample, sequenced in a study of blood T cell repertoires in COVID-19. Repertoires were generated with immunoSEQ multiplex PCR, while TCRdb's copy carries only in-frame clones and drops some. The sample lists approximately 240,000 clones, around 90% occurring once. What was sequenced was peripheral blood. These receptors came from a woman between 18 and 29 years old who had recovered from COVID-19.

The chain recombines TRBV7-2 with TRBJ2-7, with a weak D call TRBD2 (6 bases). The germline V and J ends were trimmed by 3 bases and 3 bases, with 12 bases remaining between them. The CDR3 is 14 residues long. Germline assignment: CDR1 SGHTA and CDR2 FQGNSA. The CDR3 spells CASSFPGLVYEQYF. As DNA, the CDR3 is TGTGCCAGCAGCTTTCCGGGACTTGTCTACGAGCAGTACTTC. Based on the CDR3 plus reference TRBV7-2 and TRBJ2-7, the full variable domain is GAGVSQSPSNKVTEKGKDVELRCDPISGHTALYWYRQSLGQGLEFLIYFQGNSAPDKSGLPSDRFSAERTGGSVSTLTIQRTQQEDSAVYLCASSFPGLVYEQYFGPGTRLTVT.

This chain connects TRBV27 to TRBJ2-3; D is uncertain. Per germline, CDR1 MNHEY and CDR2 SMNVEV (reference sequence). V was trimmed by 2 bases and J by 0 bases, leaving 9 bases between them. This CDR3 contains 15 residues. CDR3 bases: TGTGCCAGCAGTTTAGCAGTACGAAGCACAGATACGCAGTATTTT. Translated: CASSLAVRSTDTQYF.

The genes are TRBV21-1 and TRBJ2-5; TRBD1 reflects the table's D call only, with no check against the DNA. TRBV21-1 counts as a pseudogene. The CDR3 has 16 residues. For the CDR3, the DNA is TGTGCCAGCAGCAAGCGGACAGGAGAACATCAAGAGACCCAGTACTTC. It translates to CASSKRTGEHQETQYF.

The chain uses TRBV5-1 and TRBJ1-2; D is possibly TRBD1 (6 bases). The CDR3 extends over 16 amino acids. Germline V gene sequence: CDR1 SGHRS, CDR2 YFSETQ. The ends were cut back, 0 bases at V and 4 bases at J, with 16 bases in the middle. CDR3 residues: CASSLVEDSGIYGYTF. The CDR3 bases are TGCGCCAGCAGCTTGGTTGAGGACAGTGGTATCTATGGCTACACCTTC.

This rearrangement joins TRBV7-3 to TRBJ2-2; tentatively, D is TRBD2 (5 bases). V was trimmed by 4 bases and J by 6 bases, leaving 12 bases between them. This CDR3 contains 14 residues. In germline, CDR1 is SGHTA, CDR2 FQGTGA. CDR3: CASSSRTRPGELFF. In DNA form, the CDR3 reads TGTGCCAGCAGCTCCCGGACTCGCCCCGGGGAGCTGTTTTTT.

The CDR3 DNA sequence: TGCAGCTCGAGGACAAGAAACACTGAAGCTTTCTTT. Its translation: CSSRTRNTEAFF. The J gene is TRBJ1-1, the V gene TRBV29-1; TRBD1 might be the D (5 bases). The length of the CDR3 is 12 residues. V was clipped by 8 bases and J by 2 bases, with 12 bases between them. Germline assignment: CDR1 SQVTM and CDR2 ANQGSEA.

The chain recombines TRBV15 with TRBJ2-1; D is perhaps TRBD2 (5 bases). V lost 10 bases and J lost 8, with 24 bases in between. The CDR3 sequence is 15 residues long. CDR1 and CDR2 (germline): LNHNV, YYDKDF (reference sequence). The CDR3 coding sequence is TGTGCCATCGTTGAGTCCGGGTTCAACGGGGATGAGCAGTTCTTC. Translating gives CAIVESGFNGDEQFF.

CDR3 amino acids: CASSLTGRGEKLFF. CDR3 bases: TGTGCCAGCAGCCTTACAGGGCGAGGCGAAAAACTGTTTTTT. The V and J genes are TRBV5-4 and TRBJ1-4; D possibly corresponds to TRBD1 (6 bases). V was trimmed by 4 bases and J by 8 bases, leaving 15 bases between them. The V gene's germline CDR1 is SGHNT and CDR2 YYREEE (reference sequence). This CDR3 is built from 14 residues. Full variable domain (outside the CDR3, taken from reference TRBV5-4 and TRBJ1-4): ETGVTQSPTHLIKTRGQQVTLRCSSQSGHNTVSWYQQALGQGPQFIFQYYREEENGRGNFPPRFSGLQFPNYSSELNVNALELDDSALYLCASSLTGRGEKLFFGSGTQLSVL.

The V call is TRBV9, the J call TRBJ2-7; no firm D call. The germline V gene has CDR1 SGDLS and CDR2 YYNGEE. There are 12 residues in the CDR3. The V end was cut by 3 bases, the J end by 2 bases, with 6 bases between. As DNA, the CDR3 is TGTGCCAGCAGCGCTACTCCCTACGAGCAGTACTTC. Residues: CASSATPYEQYF.

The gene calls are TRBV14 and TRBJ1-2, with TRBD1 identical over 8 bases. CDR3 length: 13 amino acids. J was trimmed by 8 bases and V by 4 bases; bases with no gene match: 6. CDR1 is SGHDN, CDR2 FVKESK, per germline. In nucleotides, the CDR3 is TGTGCCAGCAGCCCTGACAGGGGTAGGGGCTACACCTTC. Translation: CASSPDRGRGYTF.

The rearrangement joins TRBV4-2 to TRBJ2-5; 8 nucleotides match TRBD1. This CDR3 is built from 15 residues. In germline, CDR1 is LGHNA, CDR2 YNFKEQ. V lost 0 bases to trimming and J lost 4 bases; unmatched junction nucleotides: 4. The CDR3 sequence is CASSQEQGVRETQYF. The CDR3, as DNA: TGTGCCAGCAGCCAAGAACAGGGGGTACGAGAGACCCAGTACTTC.